This TCR beta chain emerged from a study of blood T cells in healthy people across ages. Study results and caveats: TCR beta diversity was tightly associated with the proportion of naive T cells.

This clonotype was counted between two and nine times. Its antigen remains unidentified. Germline V gives CDR1 SGHTA, CDR2 FQGNSA. The CDR3 has 12 amino acids. Trimming left V 4 bases short and J 6 bases short, with 8 bases between. A second PCR of roughly 7 to 11 cycles used a sample-barcoded 5' primer and a J-beta primer mix. A tag from a template-switch adaptor with 12 random nucleotides marked each cDNA molecule. TCRdb reprocessed the 5' RACE reads via MiXCR and lists one record per CDR3 protein. The sample holds about 1.4 million distinct CDR3 sequences, 59% seen once. Peripheral blood was drawn, about 9.1 milliliters per donor.

The sequenced sample was blood. V is TRBV7-2 and J is TRBJ2-3; a possible D gene is TRBD2 (5 bases). The clonotype originates from a man aged 18 to 30 in good health. The CDR3 sequence: CASSSGWDTQYF. The CDR3 DNA sequence: TGTGCCAGCAGCTCGGGATGGGATACGCAGTATTTT.